The present T cell receptor beta chain was sequenced within a study of cytomegalovirus exposure and HLA in healthy donors. General study points: Data from an earlier analysis indicated that most TCR beta V segments were productive either about 87% or about 30% of the time. An ancestry cluster, one associated with Asian ancestry, reportedly showed fewer N-insertions than the roughly 610-donor mean in a later analysis.

This clone appeared a few times. The antigen is undetermined. Per the germline V gene, CDR1 is GTSNPN and CDR2 is SVGIG (reference sequence). Trimming cost V 3 bases and J 7 bases; bases outside gene matches: 3. The CDR3 totals 12 residues. PCR amplification relied on 60 Vbeta primers (plus 13 Jbeta primers). Here immunoSEQ multiplex PCR was the method, and the copy in TCRdb shows in-frame clones only, minus some. The sample carries under 150,000 clones, roughly four fifths recorded once. The sample comprised PBMCs. The chain is built from TRBV30 and TRBJ1-2; 9 bases map to TRBD1. The TCR sequence derives from a woman under 30 in good health and CMV-seronegative. The CDR3 nucleotides are TGTGCCTGGAGACCGACAGGGGGTGGCTACACCTTC. Protein sequence: CAWRPTGGGYTF.